This TCR beta chain is from a study of blood T cell dynamics during melanoma immunotherapy. Study-level results: Clones driving repertoire changes may be melanoma-specific or general immune activation.

Profiled with immunoSEQ multiplex PCR; TCRdb holds only in-frame clones, not every one. The sample has 10,000 to 12,000 clones, approximately 91% seen once. As regards this clone: Antigen: not known.

Described time point: week 3, after first cycle of checkpoint inhibitor. Apart from two fast progressors, RECIST 1.1 response was judged 12 weeks post-infusion. The CDR3 is 21 amino acids. Germline V gene data show CDR1 as MNHEY and CDR2 as SMNVEV (reference sequence). J was trimmed by 1 base and V by 3 bases; bases with no gene match: 16. Material: blood, obtained from a patient treated with checkpoint blockade. The receptor was derived from a human donor with melanoma. The chain links TRBV27 to TRBJ1-6; 9 nucleotides align to TRBD1. The DNA of the CDR3 is TGTGCCAGCAGTTTGATGTGGGACAGGGCCTCTGAAAGATCCTATAATTCACCCCTCCACTTT. Its protein is CASSLMWDRASERSYNSPLHF.